What follows are 30 T cell receptor beta chains derived from one specimen sequenced in a study of Ad26.COV2.S vaccination and SARS-CoV-2 variants. Noted treatment: 15 to 20 received Ad26.COV2.S at low or high dose, single or two shots; 5 received placebo; per-sample allocation not given. Specimen acquisition occurred on day 63 following the initial vaccine or placebo injection. Only in-frame clones appear in the TCRdb table, and some are missing; sequencing was by immunoSEQ multiplex PCR. The table shows around 340,000 clones, with about 87% occurring only once. The sample in question was peripheral blood, obtained in a trial of Ad26.COV2.S vaccine versus placebo. The source is a person aged 18-65 years who received the Ad26.COV2.S COVID-19 vaccine or a placebo.

In the case of this clone: The same CDR3 is also encoded by other DNA sequences in this sample. This chain links TRBV9 with TRBJ1-2; a possible D gene is TRBD1 (5 bases). From germline, CDR1 is SGDLS and CDR2 YYNGEE. CDR3 length equals 13 residues. V shed 0 bases and J shed 4 bases, with 7 bases lying between them. The DNA of the CDR3 is TGTGCCAGCAGCGTAGATAGGGGCTATGGCTACACCTTC. This codes for CASSVDRGYGYTF.

The chain uses TRBV7-8 and TRBJ2-2; D is perhaps TRBD2 (5 bases). V lost 1 base and J 4 bases, leaving 10 bases between the germline ends. The CDR3 is 15 residues long. The germline gives CDR1 SGHVS, CDR2 FQNEAQ. The CDR3 region is CASSLVLGSTGELFF. The CDR3 DNA reads TGTGCCAGCAGCTTAGTTTTGGGGAGCACCGGGGAGCTGTTTTTT.

V and J are TRBV6-4 and TRBJ2-1, with D uncertain. The CDR3 is made up of 13 amino acids. Trimming took off 3 bases at V and 0 bases at J, with 3 bases between the two ends. From germline, CDR1 is MRHNA and CDR2 SNTAGT. The CDR3 region has the DNA TGTGCCAGCAGTGAGGACTCCTACAATGAGCAGTTCTTC. This encodes CASSEDSYNEQFF.

The chain recombines TRBV30 with TRBJ2-2, with 7 bases aligning to TRBD2. The V gene's germline CDR1 is GTSNPN and CDR2 SVGIG (reference sequence). The CDR3 sequence is 14 residues long. Germline trimming cut 4 bases from V and 8 bases from J; bases unmatched to any gene: 10. CDR3 amino acids: CAWNPGQAGGELFF. In DNA, the CDR3 is TGTGCCTGGAATCCGGGCCAAGCGGGGGGGGAGCTGTTTTTT.

The chain links TRBV19 to TRBJ2-7; 15 nucleotides align to TRBD2. The V gene's germline CDR1 is LNHDA and CDR2 SQIVND (reference sequence). Trimming cost V 5 bases and J 2 bases; bases outside gene matches: 4. The CDR3 loop spans 16 amino acids. The DNA of the CDR3 is TGTGCCAGTAGTCGGTGGACTAGCGGGGGGGCCTACGAGCAGTACTTC. Protein product: CASSRWTSGGAYEQYF. Based on the CDR3 plus reference TRBV19 and TRBJ2-7, the full variable domain is DGGITQSPKYLFRKEGQNVTLSCEQNLNHDAMYWYRQDPGQGLRLIYYSQIVNDFQKGDIAEGYSVSREKKESFPLTVTSAQKNPTAFYLCASSRWTSGGAYEQYFGPGTRLTVT.

J is TRBJ1-3 and V is TRBV25-1, with 9 nucleotides matching TRBD1. Germline CDR1 and CDR2: MGHDK and SYGVNS. Losses at the gene ends were 4 bases for V and 7 bases for J; bases not matched to a gene: 8. CDR3 length: 15 amino acids. CDR3 region: CASSALQGTGNTIYF. CDR3 coding DNA: TGTGCCAGCAGTGCACTACAGGGGACAGGGAACACCATATATTTT.

The chain joins TRBV7-9 to TRBJ1-1, with a possible D match to TRBD1 (5 bases). CDR3 length: 16 residues. Germline loops: CDR1 SEHNR, CDR2 FQNEAQ (reference sequence). The V end was cut by 7 bases, the J end by 1 base, with 19 bases between. This chain's CDR3 is CASNTIPGRGNTEAFF. In DNA form, the CDR3 reads TGTGCCAGCAACACTATACCGGGACGAGGGAACACTGAAGCTTTCTTT.

V gene TRBV11-1 combines with J gene TRBJ2-2; 10 nucleotides agree with TRBD2. The CDR3 has 16 residues. From germline, CDR1 is SGHAT and CDR2 FQDESV (reference sequence). V lost 4 bases, J lost 6 bases, and 8 bases stayed unmatched. CDR3 sequence: CASSSTSGMGSGELFF. As DNA, the CDR3 is TGTGCCAGCAGCTCCACTAGCGGGATGGGATCCGGGGAGCTGTTTTTT.

The CDR3 is CASSPLKGLAESSYNEQFF. The CDR3 coding sequence is TGTGCCAGCAGCCCATTGAAAGGACTAGCGGAGTCCTCCTACAATGAGCAGTTCTTC. The chain couples TRBV4-2 to TRBJ2-1; the match to TRBD2 covers 10 bases. This CDR3 is built from 19 residues. CDR1 LGHNA and CDR2 YNFKEQ come from the germline V gene. The trim removed 4 bases at V and 0 bases at J, leaving 12 bases unmatched.

This sequence joins TRBV6-6 and TRBJ1-6; D is unclear. Germline V gives CDR1 MNHNY, CDR2 SVGAGI (reference sequence). V was clipped by 5 bases and J by 10 bases, with 6 bases between them. The CDR3 spans 11 residues. The CDR3 sequence is CASSNNSPLHF. The CDR3 region has the DNA TGTGCCAGCAGTAACAACTCACCCCTCCACTTT.

This chain uses TRBV13 with TRBJ2-2; 10 nucleotides align to TRBD1. V trimming: 5 bases; J trimming: 6 bases; junction bases outside the gene matches: 12. Germline CDR1 reads PRHDT; CDR2 reads FYEKMQ (reference sequence). CDR3 length: 17 residues. CDR3 nucleotides: TGTGCCAGCAGCAGCCGGGACAGGGGCGGGGAATCCGGGGAGCTGTTTTTT. The encoded protein is CASSSRDRGGESGELFF.

The chain recombines TRBV7-9 with TRBJ1-1; 7 bases match TRBD1. This CDR3 contains 15 residues. V gave up 11 bases and J gave up 1 base; unmatched junction bases: 13. Germline V gene data show CDR1 as SEHNR and CDR2 as FQNEAQ (reference sequence). The CDR3 DNA is TGTGCCGCGGATGACACTGACAGGGCGAACACTGAAGCTTTCTTT. Residues: CAADDTDRANTEAFF.

The rearrangement links TRBV3-1 (or the pseudogene TRBV3-2) to TRBJ2-1, with D possibly being TRBD2 (6 bases). The germline V gene has CDR1 LGHDT and CDR2 YNNKEL (reference sequence). The CDR3 totals 16 residues. V lost 0 bases, J lost 2 bases, and 11 bases lay in between. The CDR3 DNA follows: TGTGCCAGCAGCCAAGAACTAGCCGGCCCCTACAATGAGCAGTTCTTC. Translating gives CASSQELAGPYNEQFF.

The chain couples TRBV5-4 to TRBJ2-1, with a possible D match to TRBD2 (5 bases). The CDR3 sequence is 17 residues long. Germline V lookup: CDR1 SGHNT, CDR2 YYREEE (reference sequence). Trimming removed 0 bases from V and 1 base from J, with 14 bases in between. CDR3 bases: TGTGCCAGCAGCTTGGTGCCGGGGATAGCTTCCTACAATGAGCAGTTCTTC. It specifies CASSLVPGIASYNEQFF.

The rearrangement joins TRBV5-4 to TRBJ1-1; no clear D. CDR3 length: 13 residues. V lost 1 base to trimming and J lost 0 bases, with 4 bases between them. CDR1 is SGHNT, CDR2 YYREEE, per germline (reference sequence). The CDR3 region has the DNA TGTGCCAGCAGCTTGCAAATGAACACTGAAGCTTTCTTT. Translation gives CASSLQMNTEAFF. Full variable domain (remainder filled in from reference TRBV5-4 and TRBJ1-1): ETGVTQSPTHLIKTRGQQVTLRCSSQSGHNTVSWYQQALGQGPQFIFQYYREEENGRGNFPPRFSGLQFPNYSSELNVNALELDDSALYLCASSLQMNTEAFFGQGTRLTVV.

The chain joins TRBV6-4 to TRBJ2-3, with D possibly being TRBD2 (6 bases). The CDR3 runs to 15 residues. Germline CDR1 and CDR2: MRHNA and SNTAGT. Between the trimmed V and J ends, which lost 4 bases and 1 base, there was a span of 12 bases. The CDR3 sequence: CASSGEPGGTDTQYF. CDR3 nucleotides: TGTGCCAGCAGTGGGGAACCGGGAGGCACAGATACGCAGTATTTT.

The CDR3 here is CASSLGGLGTDNQPQHF. The CDR3 region has the DNA TGTGCCAGCAGCTTGGGGGGCCTCGGGACAGACAATCAGCCCCAGCATTTT. The V gene is TRBV5-6, the J gene TRBJ1-5; 7 bases line up with TRBD1. Germline values: CDR1 SGHDT, CDR2 YYEEEE. The CDR3 has 17 residues. Germline trimming cut 0 bases from V and 3 bases from J; bases unmatched to any gene: 9.

With respect to this clone: At the DNA level, this CDR3 is encoded by other sequences in the same sample as well. This chain links TRBV5-6 with TRBJ1-1; D is perhaps TRBD1 (6 bases). The CDR3 spans 13 residues. V lost 0 bases and J 4 bases, leaving 7 bases between the germline ends. Germline assignment: CDR1 SGHDT and CDR2 YYEEEE. CDR3 residues: CASSLAGVTEAFF. In DNA, the CDR3 is TGTGCCAGCAGCTTGGCAGGGGTCACTGAAGCTTTCTTT. Full variable domain (rest looked up from reference TRBV5-6 and TRBJ1-1): DAGVTQSPTHLIKTRGQQVTLRCSPKSGHDTVSWYQQALGQGPQFIFQYYEEEERQRGNFPDRFSGHQFPNYSSELNVNALLLGDSALYLCASSLAGVTEAFFGQGTRLTVV.

The chain uses TRBV9 and TRBJ2-1, with D perhaps matching TRBD1 (6 bases). This CDR3 is 15 amino acids long. Germline values: CDR1 SGDLS, CDR2 YYNGEE. Trimming pared 2 bases from V and 7 bases from J, leaving 16 bases between. The CDR3 here is CASSVYGQTHNEQFF. CDR3 nucleotide sequence: TGTGCCAGCAGCGTCTACGGACAGACCCATAATGAGCAGTTCTTC.

This chain uses TRBV9 with TRBJ2-7; D is undetermined. The V gene's germline CDR1 is SGDLS and CDR2 YYNGEE. V was cut by 4 bases and J by 2 bases, with 10 bases left in between. This CDR3 comprises 13 residues. CDR3 DNA sequence: TGTGCCAGCAGCCCCCCCCGGACCTACGAGCAGTACTTC. This sequence encodes CASSPPRTYEQYF.

This clone was seen a handful of times. The chain has TRBV30 and TRBJ2-7; weak D call: TRBD1 (6 bases). The CDR3 is 16 amino acids. Per germline, CDR1 GTSNPN and CDR2 SVGIG (reference sequence). V lost 4 bases, J lost 4 bases, and 23 bases lay in between. CDR3 in amino acids: CAWIQPRGRFFYEQYF. CDR3 sequence (DNA): TGTGCCTGGATCCAGCCCAGGGGCAGGTTTTTTTACGAGCAGTACTTC.

The rearrangement joins TRBV1 to TRBJ2-6; TRBD2 is taken as the D call from the table, unchecked against the DNA. TRBV1 is listed as a pseudogene. The CDR3 has 18 amino acids. Written as DNA, the CDR3 is TGCACCAGCAGCCCCATCCCCTTTGCGGGGATAGGGGCCAACGTCCTGACTTTC. Its translation: CTSSPIPFAGIGANVLTF.

This sequence joins TRBV28 and TRBJ2-3, with no clear D. The CDR3 spans 13 residues. Between the trimmed V and J ends, which lost 7 bases and 1 base, there was a span of 9 bases. The germline V gene encodes CDR1 MDHEN and CDR2 SYDVKM. For the CDR3, the DNA is TGTGCCAGCATCCAAGGACGCACAGATACGCAGTATTTT. As protein: CASIQGRTDTQYF.

The chain joins TRBV6-6 to TRBJ1-1; D may be TRBD1 (6 bases). CDR3 length equals 14 residues. Trimming removed 5 bases from V and 6 bases from J, with 16 bases in between. From germline, CDR1 is MNHNY and CDR2 SVGAGI (reference sequence). CDR3 DNA sequence: TGTGCCAGCAGTGTACGAAACAGGGACCCTGAAGCTTTCTTT. Translating it yields CASSVRNRDPEAFF.

The chain joins TRBV5-6 to TRBJ1-1; D not resolved. Trimming pared 4 bases from V and 0 bases from J, leaving 7 bases between. The CDR3 has 13 amino acids. Germline V gene lookup returns CDR1 SGHDT and CDR2 YYEEEE. In nucleotides, the CDR3 is TGTGCCAGCAGCGATAATTTGAACACTGAAGCTTTCTTT. Translating it yields CASSDNLNTEAFF.

As concerns this clone: Other nucleotide sequences from this sample produce the same CDR3. The CDR3 nucleotides read TGTGCCAGCAGCCAAGAAAGTTATCTACGCCCCCCCTCCTATGGCTACACCTTC. Encoded protein: CASSQESYLRPPSYGYTF. The chain uses TRBV3-1 (or the pseudogene TRBV3-2) and TRBJ1-2, with D unclear. V was clipped by 0 bases and J by 4 bases, with 21 bases between them. Germline CDR1 is LGHDT and CDR2 is YNNKEL (reference sequence). This CDR3 spans 18 amino acids.

The chain combines TRBV5-1 with TRBJ2-4, with 8 nucleotides matching TRBD1. CDR3 length equals 15 residues. Trimming took 4 bases from V and 7 from J; bases not matched to a gene: 10. CDR1 is SGHRS and CDR2 is YFSETQ in the germline V gene. DNA for the CDR3: TGCGCCAGCAGCCCGACGCAGGGGGCCGTCAACATTCAGTACTTC. It yields the protein CASSPTQGAVNIQYF.

This chain joins TRBV6-5 and TRBJ1-5; tentative D call: TRBD1 (5 bases). Trimming left V 8 bases short and J 9 bases short, with 14 bases between. From germline, CDR1 is MNHEY and CDR2 SVGAGI. CDR3 length: 12 amino acids. The CDR3 protein is CASWDGQRPQHF. The CDR3, as DNA: TGTGCCAGCTGGGACGGCCAGAGGCCCCAGCATTTT.

J is TRBJ2-1 and V is TRBV5-1; weak D call: TRBD1 (5 bases). CDR1 SGHRS and CDR2 YFSETQ come from the germline V gene. CDR3 length equals 14 residues. Trimming removed 0 bases at V and 6 bases at J, with 10 bases between. CDR3 loop: CASSLDRPLNEQFF. DNA for the CDR3: TGCGCCAGCAGCTTGGACAGGCCCCTCAATGAGCAGTTCTTC.

The chain couples TRBV7-3 to TRBJ1-6, with 11 bases lining up with TRBD1. In germline, CDR1 is SGHTA, CDR2 FQGTGA. The CDR3 runs to 17 residues. The ends lost 5 bases at V and 8 bases at J; junction bases unmatched: 11. The CDR3 DNA follows: TGTGCCAGCAGCCTAAGGACAGGGGGCGCTTCCCATTCACCCCTCCACTTT. Protein product: CASSLRTGGASHSPLHF.